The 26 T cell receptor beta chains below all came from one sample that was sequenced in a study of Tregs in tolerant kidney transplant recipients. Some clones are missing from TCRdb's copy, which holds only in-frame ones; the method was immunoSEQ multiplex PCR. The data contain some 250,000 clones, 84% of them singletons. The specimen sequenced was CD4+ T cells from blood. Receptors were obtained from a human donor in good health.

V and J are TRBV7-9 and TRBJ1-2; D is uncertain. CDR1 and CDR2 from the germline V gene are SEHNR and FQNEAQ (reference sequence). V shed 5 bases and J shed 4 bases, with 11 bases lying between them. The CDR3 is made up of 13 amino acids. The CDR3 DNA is TGTGCCAGCAGCCGACTCGGAGCCTATGGCTACACCTTC. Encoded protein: CASSRLGAYGYTF.

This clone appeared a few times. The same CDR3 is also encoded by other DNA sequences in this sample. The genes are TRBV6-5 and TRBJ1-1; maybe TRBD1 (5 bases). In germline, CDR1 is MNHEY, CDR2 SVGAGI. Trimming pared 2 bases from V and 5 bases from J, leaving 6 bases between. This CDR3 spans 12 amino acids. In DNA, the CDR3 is TGTGCCAGCAGTTACGGGGGGACTGAAGCTTTCTTT. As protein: CASSYGGTEAFF.

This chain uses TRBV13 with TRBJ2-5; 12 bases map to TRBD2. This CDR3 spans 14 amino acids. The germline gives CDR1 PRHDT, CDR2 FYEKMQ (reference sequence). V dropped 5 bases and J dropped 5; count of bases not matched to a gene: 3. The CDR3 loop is CASSRTSGMETQYF. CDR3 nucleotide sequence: TGTGCCAGCAGCCGGACTAGCGGGATGGAGACCCAGTACTTC.

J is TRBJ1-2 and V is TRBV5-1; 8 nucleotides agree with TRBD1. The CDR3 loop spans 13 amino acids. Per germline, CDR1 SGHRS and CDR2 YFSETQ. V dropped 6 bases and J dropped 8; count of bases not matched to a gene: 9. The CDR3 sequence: CASTTTGALGYTF. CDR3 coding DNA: TGCGCCAGCACCACGACAGGGGCGCTGGGCTACACCTTC. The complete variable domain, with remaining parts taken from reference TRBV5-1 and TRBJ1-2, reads KAGVTQTPRYLIKTRGQQVTLSCSPISGHRSVSWYQQTPGQGLQFLFEYFSETQRNKGNFPGRFSGRQFSNSRSEMNVSTLELGDSALYLCASTTTGALGYTFGSGTRLTVV.

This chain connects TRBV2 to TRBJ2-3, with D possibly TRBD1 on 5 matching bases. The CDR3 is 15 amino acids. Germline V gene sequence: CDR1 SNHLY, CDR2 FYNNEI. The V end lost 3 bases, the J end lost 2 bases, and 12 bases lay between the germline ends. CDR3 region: CASSESTVLTDTQYF. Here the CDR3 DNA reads TGTGCCAGCAGTGAGTCGACAGTACTCACAGATACGCAGTATTTT. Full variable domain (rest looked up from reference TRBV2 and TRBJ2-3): EPEVTQTPSHQVTQMGQEVILRCVPISNHLYFYWYRQILGQKVEFLVSFYNNEISEKSEIFDDQFSVERPDGSNFTLKIRSTKLEDSAMYFCASSESTVLTDTQYFGPGTRLTVL.

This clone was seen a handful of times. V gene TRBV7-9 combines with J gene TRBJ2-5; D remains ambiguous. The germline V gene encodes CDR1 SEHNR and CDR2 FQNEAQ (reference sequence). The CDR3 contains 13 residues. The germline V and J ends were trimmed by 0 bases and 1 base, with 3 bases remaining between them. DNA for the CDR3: TGTGCCAGCAGCTTAGCTCCCCAAGAGACCCAGTACTTC. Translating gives CASSLAPQETQYF.

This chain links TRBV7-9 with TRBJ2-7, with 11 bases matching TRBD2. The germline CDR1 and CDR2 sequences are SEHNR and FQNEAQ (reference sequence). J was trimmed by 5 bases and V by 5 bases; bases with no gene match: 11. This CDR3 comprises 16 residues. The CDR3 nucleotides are TGTGCCAGCAGCCCCTATAGCGGGAGGGCCGGCGACGAGCAGTACTTC. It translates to CASSPYSGRAGDEQYF.

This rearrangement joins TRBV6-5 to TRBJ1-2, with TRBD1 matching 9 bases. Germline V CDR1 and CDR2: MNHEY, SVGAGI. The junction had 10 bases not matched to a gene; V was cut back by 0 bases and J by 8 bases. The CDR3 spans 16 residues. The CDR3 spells CASSYSRGRDRVGYTF. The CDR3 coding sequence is TGTGCCAGCAGTTACTCGAGGGGCCGGGACAGGGTCGGCTACACCTTC.

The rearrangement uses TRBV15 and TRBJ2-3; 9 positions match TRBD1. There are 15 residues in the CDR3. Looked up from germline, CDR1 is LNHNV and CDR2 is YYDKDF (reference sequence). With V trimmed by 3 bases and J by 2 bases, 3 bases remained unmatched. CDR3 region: CATSRGQGYTDTQYF. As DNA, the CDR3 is TGTGCCACCAGCAGGGGACAGGGCTACACAGATACGCAGTATTTT.

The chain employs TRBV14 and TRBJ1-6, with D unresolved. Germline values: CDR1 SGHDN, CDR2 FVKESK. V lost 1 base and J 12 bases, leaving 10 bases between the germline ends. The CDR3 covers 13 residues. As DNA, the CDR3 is TGTGCCAGCAGCCAAGGGACCTATGAACCCCTCCACTTT. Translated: CASSQGTYEPLHF.

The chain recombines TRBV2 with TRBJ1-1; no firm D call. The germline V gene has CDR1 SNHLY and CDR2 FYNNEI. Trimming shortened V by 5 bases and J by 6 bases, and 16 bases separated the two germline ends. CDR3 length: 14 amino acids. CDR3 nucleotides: TGTGCCAGCAGTCAGACCCCAATGGAGTCTGAAGCTTTCTTT. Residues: CASSQTPMESEAFF.

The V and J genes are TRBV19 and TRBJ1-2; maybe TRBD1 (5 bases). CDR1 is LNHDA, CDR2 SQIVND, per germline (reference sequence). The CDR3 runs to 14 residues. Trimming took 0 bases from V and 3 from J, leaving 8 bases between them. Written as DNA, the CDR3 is TGTGCCAGTAGTATAGAGCGGGGGGACTATGGCTACACCTTC. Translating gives CASSIERGDYGYTF. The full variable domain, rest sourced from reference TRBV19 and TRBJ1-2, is DGGITQSPKYLFRKEGQNVTLSCEQNLNHDAMYWYRQDPGQGLRLIYYSQIVNDFQKGDIAEGYSVSREKKESFPLTVTSAQKNPTAFYLCASSIERGDYGYTFGSGTRLTVV.

The DNA for the CDR3 is TGTGCCAGCAGCTTAGGGTGGCTACAGGGCTTCTCCTACGAGCAGTACTTC. This translates into CASSLGWLQGFSYEQYF. The chain recombines TRBV7-8 with TRBJ2-7; possible D gene TRBD1, 6 bases. Germline-derived CDR1 and CDR2 are SGHVS and FQNEAQ. CDR3 size: 17 residues. The V gene lost 1 base and the J gene lost 0 bases, with 16 bases spanning the gap.

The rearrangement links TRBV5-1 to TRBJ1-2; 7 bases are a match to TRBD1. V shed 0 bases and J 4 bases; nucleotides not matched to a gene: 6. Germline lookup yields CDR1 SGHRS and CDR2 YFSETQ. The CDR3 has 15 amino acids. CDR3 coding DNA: TGCGCCAGCAGCTTGGGAACCGGGACAGCCTATGGCTACACCTTC. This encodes CASSLGTGTAYGYTF.

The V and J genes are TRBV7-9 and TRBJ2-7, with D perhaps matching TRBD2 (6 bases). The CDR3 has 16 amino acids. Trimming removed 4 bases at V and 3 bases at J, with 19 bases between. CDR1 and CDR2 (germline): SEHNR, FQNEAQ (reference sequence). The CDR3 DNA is TGTGCCAGCAGCTCCATCGCAACGCGGGATCTCTACGAGCAGTACTTC. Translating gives CASSSIATRDLYEQYF.

The CDR3 reads CASSLDGMGSTDTQYF. The CDR3 DNA reads as TGCGCCAGCAGCTTGGATGGGATGGGTAGCACAGATACGCAGTATTTT. V usage is TRBV5-1 and J usage is TRBJ2-3; D ambiguous. The germline CDR1 and CDR2 sequences are SGHRS and YFSETQ. This CDR3 comprises 16 residues. V dropped 0 bases and J dropped 0 bases, with 11 bases sitting between them.

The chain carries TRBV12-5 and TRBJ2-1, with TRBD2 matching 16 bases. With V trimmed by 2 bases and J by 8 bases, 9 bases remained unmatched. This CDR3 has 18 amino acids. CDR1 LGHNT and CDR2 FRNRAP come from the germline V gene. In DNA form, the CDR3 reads TGTGCTAGTGGTTTGCCGGGACTAGCGGGAGGGCCGGGTTATGAGCAGTTCTTC. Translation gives CASGLPGLAGGPGYEQFF. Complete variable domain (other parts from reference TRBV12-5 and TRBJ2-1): DARVTQTPRHKVTEMGQEVTMRCQPILGHNTVFWYRQTMMQGLELLAYFRNRAPLDDSGMPKDRFSAEMPDATLATLKIQPSEPRDSAVYFCASGLPGLAGGPGYEQFFGPGTRLTVL.

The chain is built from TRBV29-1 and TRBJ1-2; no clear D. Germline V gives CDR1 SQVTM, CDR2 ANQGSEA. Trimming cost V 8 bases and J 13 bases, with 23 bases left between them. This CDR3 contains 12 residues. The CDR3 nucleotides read TGCAGCCTTAGGACGGACGCGGGCCCCACCACCTTC. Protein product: CSLRTDAGPTTF.

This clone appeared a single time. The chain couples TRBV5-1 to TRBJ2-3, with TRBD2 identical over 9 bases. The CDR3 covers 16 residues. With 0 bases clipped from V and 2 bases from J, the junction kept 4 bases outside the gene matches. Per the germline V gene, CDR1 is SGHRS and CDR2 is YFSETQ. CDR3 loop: CASSLAAGGTTDTQYF. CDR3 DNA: TGCGCCAGCAGCTTGGCAGCGGGGGGCACCACAGATACGCAGTATTTT.

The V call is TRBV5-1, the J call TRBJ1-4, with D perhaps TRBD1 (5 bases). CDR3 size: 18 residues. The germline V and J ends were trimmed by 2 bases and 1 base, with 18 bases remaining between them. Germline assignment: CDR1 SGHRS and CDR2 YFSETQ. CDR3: CASSFGLLRDVTNEKLFF. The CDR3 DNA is TGCGCCAGCAGCTTCGGGCTCCTTCGGGACGTAACTAATGAAAAACTGTTTTTT. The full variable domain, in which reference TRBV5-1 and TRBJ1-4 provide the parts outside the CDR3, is KAGVTQTPRYLIKTRGQQVTLSCSPISGHRSVSWYQQTPGQGLQFLFEYFSETQRNKGNFPGRFSGRQFSNSRSEMNVSTLELGDSALYLCASSFGLLRDVTNEKLFFGSGTQLSVL.

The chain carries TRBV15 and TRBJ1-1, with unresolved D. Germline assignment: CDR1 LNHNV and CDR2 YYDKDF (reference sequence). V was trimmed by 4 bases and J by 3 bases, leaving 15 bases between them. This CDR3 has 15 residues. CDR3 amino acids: CATSKTPGLYTEAFF. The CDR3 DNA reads TGTGCCACCAGCAAAACCCCAGGACTGTACACTGAAGCTTTCTTT.

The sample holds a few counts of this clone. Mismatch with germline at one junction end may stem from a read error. The CDR3 sequence: CASTYSLAAEQYF. For the CDR3, the DNA is TGTGCCAGCACTTACTCACTAGCGGCCGAGCAGTACTTC. The chain recombines TRBV6-5 with TRBJ2-7, with TRBD2 matching 8 bases. CDR3 length: 13 amino acids. The germline V gene has CDR1 MNHEY and CDR2 SVGAGI.

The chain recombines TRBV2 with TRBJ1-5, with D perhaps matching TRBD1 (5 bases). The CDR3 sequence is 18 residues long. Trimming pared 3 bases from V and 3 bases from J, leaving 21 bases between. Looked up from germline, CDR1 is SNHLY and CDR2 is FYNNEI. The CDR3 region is CASSEGRFRDGNNQPQHF. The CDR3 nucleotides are TGTGCCAGCAGTGAGGGTCGTTTTCGGGACGGGAACAATCAGCCCCAGCATTTT.

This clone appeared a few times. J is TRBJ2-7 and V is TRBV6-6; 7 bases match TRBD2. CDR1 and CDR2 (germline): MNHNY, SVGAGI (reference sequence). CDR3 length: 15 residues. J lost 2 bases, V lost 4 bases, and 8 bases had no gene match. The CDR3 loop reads CASSWGGPRAYEQYF. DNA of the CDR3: TGTGCCAGCAGTTGGGGGGGACCCCGCGCCTACGAGCAGTACTTC.

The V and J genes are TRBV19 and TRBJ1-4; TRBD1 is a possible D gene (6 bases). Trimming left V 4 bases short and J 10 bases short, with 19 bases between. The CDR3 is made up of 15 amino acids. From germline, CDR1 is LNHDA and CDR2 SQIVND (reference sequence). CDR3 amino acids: CASSTWTALGGKLFF. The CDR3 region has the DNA TGTGCCAGTAGTACCTGGACAGCCCTCGGCGGAAAACTGTTTTTT.

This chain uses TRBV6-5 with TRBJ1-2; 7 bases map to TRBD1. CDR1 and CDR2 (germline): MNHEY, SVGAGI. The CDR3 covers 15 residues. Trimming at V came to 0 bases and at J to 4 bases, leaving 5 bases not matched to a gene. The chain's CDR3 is CASSYSGTGVYGYTF. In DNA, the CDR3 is TGTGCCAGCAGTTACTCGGGAACAGGGGTCTATGGCTACACCTTC.